This T cell receptor (beta chain) was identified during a study of radiotherapy plus CTLA-4 blockade in lung cancer. Study at large: Of the patients, more than 15% showed objective responses and about 30% attained disease control.

Focal radiation with ipilimumab CTLA-4 blockade was given to patients with chemo-refractory metastatic non-small-cell lung cancer. Only in-frame clones appear in the TCRdb table, and some are missing; sequencing was by immunoSEQ multiplex PCR. The sample lists 60,000 to 70,000 clones, around 86% occurring once. General study results and limits: TCR clones originating in tumors grew in number in blood after radiotherapy plus ipilimumab. Increased serum interferon-beta after radiation also reportedly predicted response strongly.

Points on this clone: Antigen specificity is unknown.

CDR1 and CDR2 (germline): WNHNN, SYGVQD (reference sequence). Deletions cut 5 bases from V and 2 bases from J, with 9 bases between. The CDR3 totals 14 residues. V usage is TRBV10-1 and J usage is TRBJ2-2, with no clear D. Sequences were derived from peripheral blood, sampled from a patient treated with radiotherapy plus ipilimumab. The sequence was obtained from a human donor with non-small cell lung cancer who had a partial response to radiotherapy plus ipilimumab. The CDR3 here is CASSPEPNTGELFF. As DNA, the CDR3 is TGCGCCAGCAGTCCGGAGCCTAACACCGGGGAGCTGTTTTTT.